One and the same sample provided the 31 T cell receptor beta chains below, sequenced in a study of T-cell reconstitution after alpha-beta-depleted transplantation in children. During its preparation, the TCRbeta library received unique molecular identifiers. TCRdb reprocessed the PCR reads with MiXCR, giving one entry per CDR3 protein. The sample gives about 600,000 distinct CDR3 sequences, approximately 12% of which show up once; around 2% is in the top ten. Sequenced material: PBMCs, mostly from graft donor cells, taken 360 days after TCRalphabeta/CD19-depleted stem cell transplant. The receptors derive from a male patient younger than 18 who had a stem cell transplant for acute myeloid leukemia, so the T cells may come from the graft donor.

This clonotype has ten or more counts. Here the CDR3 DNA reads TGTGCCAGCACCCGGCTGAATGTAGAGGAAAAACTGTTTTTT. Protein: CASTRLNVEEKLFF. The chain employs TRBV28 and TRBJ1-4, with no clear D. Trimming cost V 7 bases and J 8 bases, with 17 bases left between them. The CDR3 is 14 amino acids. Germline V gene lookup returns CDR1 MDHEN and CDR2 SYDVKM.

This clonotype turned up a few times. V gene TRBV20-1 combines with J gene TRBJ2-5, with TRBD1 identical over 7 bases. The V gene's germline CDR1 is DFQATT and CDR2 SNEGSKA (reference sequence). CDR3 size: 13 residues. V shed 5 bases, J shed 3 bases, and the junction held 6 bases outside the gene matches. This CDR3 is CSAVDREKETQYF. The CDR3, as DNA: TGCAGTGCTGTAGACAGGGAAAAAGAGACCCAGTACTTC.

V usage is TRBV29-1 and J usage is TRBJ2-4; 8 nucleotides align to TRBD1. The CDR3 runs to 14 residues. Germline CDR1 SQVTM, CDR2 ANQGSEA. V gave up 6 bases and J gave up 9 bases; unmatched junction bases: 13. The CDR3 bases are TGCAGCGTGGAGGCAGGGGGCCCCCAGGGCATTCAGTACTTC. Translated, it gives CSVEAGGPQGIQYF.

The rearrangement uses TRBV20-1 and TRBJ1-2; D might be TRBD1 (5 bases). Germline CDR1 reads DFQATT; CDR2 reads SNEGSKA (reference sequence). V lost 1 base to trimming and J lost 6 bases, with 15 bases between them. The CDR3 is 14 amino acids. This CDR3 reads CSARASGQGDGYTF. CDR3 bases: TGCAGTGCTAGAGCCTCTGGGCAGGGCGATGGCTACACCTTC.

This chain joins TRBV2 and TRBJ2-3; 10 bases are shared with TRBD2. The CDR3 spans 16 residues. J gave up 6 bases and V 3 bases, and 9 bases lay outside the gene matches. Germline V gene data show CDR1 as SNHLY and CDR2 as FYNNEI. DNA of the CDR3: TGTGCCAGCAGTGACGGAGCGGGAGGGCCCCAGGATACGCAGTATTTT. This encodes CASSDGAGGPQDTQYF. Combining the CDR3 with reference TRBV2 and TRBJ2-3 gives the whole variable domain EPEVTQTPSHQVTQMGQEVILRCVPISNHLYFYWYRQILGQKVEFLVSFYNNEISEKSEIFDDQFSVERPDGSNFTLKIRSTKLEDSAMYFCASSDGAGGPQDTQYFGPGTRLTVL.

This clonotype was picked up many times. This chain links TRBV28 with TRBJ2-3, with TRBD2 matching over 7 bases. Trimming removed 2 bases from V and 0 bases from J; junction bases left unmatched: 11. The CDR3 runs to 18 residues. Germline V gene sequence: CDR1 MDHEN, CDR2 SYDVKM. This chain's CDR3 is CASSLRLAAAFSTDTQYF. The CDR3 DNA sequence: TGTGCCAGCAGTTTAAGGCTAGCGGCCGCGTTTAGCACAGATACGCAGTATTTT.

The chain recombines TRBV3-1 with TRBJ1-2, with 9 bases lining up with TRBD1. The V gene's germline CDR1 is LGHDT and CDR2 YNNKEL (reference sequence). The CDR3 covers 13 residues. The V gene end was trimmed by 6 bases and the J gene end by 7 bases; junction bases not matched to a gene: 6. CDR3 nucleotides: TGTGCCAGCAGACGTGGGACAGGGTTTGGCTACACCTTC. Protein product: CASRRGTGFGYTF. Together with reference TRBV3-1 and TRBJ1-2, the CDR3 gives the full variable domain: DTAVSQTPKYLVTQMGNDKSIKCEQNLGHDTMYWYKQDSKKFLKIMFSYNNKELIINETVPNRFSPKSPDKAHLNLHINSLELGDSAVYFCASRRGTGFGYTFGSGTRLTVV.

This chain links TRBV7-3 with TRBJ2-1; the match to TRBD2 covers 8 bases. From germline, CDR1 is SGHTA and CDR2 FQGTGA. CDR3 length equals 14 residues. V lost 1 base to trimming and J lost 5 bases; unmatched junction nucleotides: 1. The CDR3 DNA follows: TGTGCCAGCAGCTTAAAACTAGCGGACAATGAGCAGTTCTTC. Protein: CASSLKLADNEQFF.

The chain joins TRBV5-5 to TRBJ2-1; D remains unclear. The ends were cut back, 5 bases at V and 10 bases at J, with 16 bases in the middle. Germline V gives CDR1 SGHKS, CDR2 YYEKEE (reference sequence). The CDR3 spans 13 residues. CDR3 bases: TGTGCCAGCAGGATGGATAGCCTCAAGGAGCAGTTCTTC. Translating it yields CASRMDSLKEQFF.

This clonotype appeared a few times. V gene TRBV7-2 combines with J gene TRBJ2-2; 7 nucleotides agree with TRBD1. Germline CDR1 and CDR2: SGHTA and FQGNSA. V was pared by 8 bases and J by 1 base, with 7 bases of the junction left unmatched. The CDR3 has 15 residues. CDR3 in amino acids: CASPPRTGNTGELFF. The CDR3 nucleotides are TGTGCCAGCCCCCCAAGGACAGGGAACACCGGGGAGCTGTTTTTT.

This clonotype occurred many times. The chain carries TRBV5-8 and TRBJ1-5; D remains unclear. Trimming removed 0 bases from V and 4 bases from J, with 8 bases in between. Germline V gives CDR1 SGHTS, CDR2 YDEGEE. The CDR3 covers 14 residues. CDR3 coding DNA: TGTGCCAGCAGCTTGGTAGGGTTGAATCAGCCCCAGCATTTT. It specifies CASSLVGLNQPQHF.

There are a few counts of this clonotype. The CDR3 protein is CSAPPAYFSYEQYF. In nucleotides, the CDR3 is TGCAGTGCCCCTCCCGCCTACTTCTCCTACGAGCAGTACTTC. The chain couples TRBV20-1 to TRBJ2-7; D is undetermined. V lost 6 bases to trimming and J lost 0 bases, with 15 bases between them. CDR1 DFQATT and CDR2 SNEGSKA come from the germline V gene (reference sequence). The CDR3 length is 14 residues.

The chain carries TRBV27 and TRBJ2-3; 7 bases are shared with TRBD1. The CDR3 is 18 residues long. Germline trimming cut 8 bases from V and 0 bases from J; bases unmatched to any gene: 17. The germline V gene has CDR1 MNHEY and CDR2 SMNVEV (reference sequence). For the CDR3, the DNA is TGTGCCAGCCGACCAAAACAGGGGAAAGATCCTAGCACAGATACGCAGTATTTT. It codes for CASRPKQGKDPSTDTQYF.

The chain has TRBV7-2 and TRBJ2-6; D perhaps matches TRBD2 (6 bases). The V gene lost 5 bases and the J gene lost 2 bases, with 16 bases spanning the gap. There are 17 residues in the CDR3. Germline values: CDR1 SGHTA, CDR2 FQGNSA. CDR3 bases: TGTGCCAGCAGCAGTAGCGGTAGACTTGCTGGGGCCAACGTCCTGACTTTC. Encoded protein: CASSSSGRLAGANVLTF.

This clonotype turned up a few times. CDR3 coding DNA: TGTGCCATCGCCTTGGAAGTAGCGGGAGCCAATGAGCAGTTCTTC. Amino acid sequence: CAIALEVAGANEQFF. This chain uses TRBV10-3 with TRBJ2-1, with 9 bases aligning to TRBD2. Trimming removed 8 bases from V and 6 bases from J; junction bases left unmatched: 11. There are 15 residues in the CDR3. Germline CDR1 and CDR2: ENHRY and SYGVKD.

This clonotype was seen a few times. V is TRBV29-1 and J is TRBJ1-5, with 10 nucleotides matching TRBD1. Germline V gene lookup returns CDR1 SQVTM and CDR2 ANQGSEA. The ends lost 4 bases at V and 7 bases at J; junction bases unmatched: 4. CDR3 size: 13 residues. DNA of the CDR3: TGCAGCGTTGGACAGGGGGCTGGGCAGCCCCAGCATTTT. Its protein is CSVGQGAGQPQHF. The full variable domain, its missing parts supplied by reference TRBV29-1 and TRBJ1-5, is SAVISQKPSRDICQRGTSLTIQCQVDSQVTMMFWYRQQPGQSLTLIATANQGSEATYESGFVIDKFPISRPNLTFSTLTVSNMSPEDSSIYLCSVGQGAGQPQHFGDGTRLSIL.

The chain uses TRBV27 and TRBJ2-6; unclear D gene. With 0 bases removed from V and 4 bases from J, the gap between germline ends came to 4 bases. Germline loops: CDR1 MNHEY, CDR2 SMNVEV (reference sequence). CDR3 length: 14 residues. The CDR3 protein is CASSLSMGANVLTF. CDR3 sequence (DNA): TGTGCCAGCAGTTTATCGATGGGGGCCAACGTCCTGACTTTC.

V gene TRBV6-5 combines with J gene TRBJ2-6, with D possibly TRBD2 on 5 matching bases. The CDR3 spans 16 residues. With 4 bases removed from V and 0 bases from J, the gap between germline ends came to 10 bases. Germline assignment: CDR1 MNHEY and CDR2 SVGAGI. CDR3 sequence reads: CASSSRGVSGANVLTF. The CDR3 region has the DNA TGTGCCAGCAGTTCCCGGGGAGTCTCTGGGGCCAACGTCCTGACTTTC.

The chain carries TRBV3-1 and TRBJ2-5; D is possibly TRBD1 (5 bases). This CDR3 has 16 amino acids. The V end lost 1 base, the J end lost 0 bases, and 12 bases lay between the germline ends. Per the germline V gene, CDR1 is LGHDT and CDR2 is YNNKEL (reference sequence). CDR3 amino acids: CASSQGDRVYQETQYF. DNA for the CDR3: TGTGCCAGCAGCCAAGGAGACAGAGTATACCAAGAGACCCAGTACTTC.

The chain combines TRBV6-2 or TRBV6-3 with TRBJ2-1; D remains ambiguous. The germline V gene encodes CDR1 MNHEY and CDR2 SVGEGT. CDR3 length equals 11 residues. V lost 6 bases and J 8 bases, leaving 8 bases between the germline ends. The CDR3 reads CASSQVDEQFF. The CDR3 nucleotides read TGTGCCAGCAGCCAGGTAGATGAGCAGTTCTTC.

This clonotype was seen a handful of times. The genes are TRBV9 and TRBJ1-6, with D tentatively TRBD1 (5 bases). V lost 3 bases and J lost 2, with 9 bases in between. The V gene's germline CDR1 is SGDLS and CDR2 YYNGEE. The CDR3 is made up of 15 amino acids. CDR3: CASSGGTAYNSPLHF. CDR3 DNA sequence: TGTGCCAGCAGCGGAGGGACGGCCTATAATTCACCCCTCCACTTT.

This clonotype was seen at least ten times. The chain combines TRBV6-5 with TRBJ2-7; 11 bases agree with TRBD1. CDR3 length: 14 amino acids. Germline loops: CDR1 MNHEY, CDR2 SVGAGI. V was pared by 2 bases and J by 3 bases, with 0 bases of the junction left unmatched. The CDR3 here is CASSYGTGGYEQYF. The CDR3 DNA is TGTGCCAGCAGTTACGGGACAGGGGGCTACGAGCAGTACTTC.

This clonotype was seen repeatedly, ten times or more. The chain combines TRBV27 with TRBJ1-6; TRBD1 is a possible D gene (5 bases). The CDR3 is 16 residues long. The germline gives CDR1 MNHEY, CDR2 SMNVEV (reference sequence). Between the trimmed V and J ends, which lost 0 bases and 6 bases, there was a span of 12 bases. The CDR3: CASSLSGQVPNSPLHF. CDR3 sequence (DNA): TGTGCCAGCAGTTTATCGGGGCAGGTACCTAATTCACCCCTCCACTTT.

The chain combines TRBV6-2 or TRBV6-3 with TRBJ2-7, with D possibly TRBD2 on 5 matching bases. The V and J ends lost 11 bases and 1 base respectively, with 15 bases between them. The CDR3 is made up of 13 amino acids. Germline assignment: CDR1 MNHEY and CDR2 SVGEGT. The DNA for the CDR3 is TGTGCCGGACGATGGAGCGGATCCTACGAGCAGTACTTC. Its translation is CAGRWSGSYEQYF.

This chain connects TRBV29-1 to TRBJ2-5; D possibly corresponds to TRBD2 (5 bases). V was pared by 7 bases and J by 5 bases, with 11 bases between. This CDR3 has 11 amino acids. The germline V gene has CDR1 SQVTM and CDR2 ANQGSEA. CDR3 in DNA: TGCAGCGGCGAGCGGACGGAGACCCAGTACTTC. This codes for CSGERTETQYF.

This clonotype was seen repeatedly, ten times or more. This chain joins TRBV5-1 and TRBJ2-3, with TRBD2 matching over 9 bases. In germline, CDR1 is SGHRS, CDR2 YFSETQ. The CDR3 runs 17 residues. With 4 bases clipped from V and 0 bases from J, the junction kept 9 bases outside the gene matches. CDR3 sequence reads: CASSVGLAEPSTDTQYF. CDR3 DNA: TGCGCCAGCAGCGTGGGACTAGCCGAACCTAGCACAGATACGCAGTATTTT.

The table lists this clonotype with a few counts. The V and J genes are TRBV20-1 and TRBJ2-7, with 9 bases fitting TRBD2. CDR3 length: 14 residues. Losses at the gene ends were 3 bases for V and 3 bases for J; bases not matched to a gene: 6. Germline V gene sequence: CDR1 DFQATT, CDR2 SNEGSKA (reference sequence). CDR3 sequence reads: CSASWGLAHYEQYF. Written as DNA, the CDR3 is TGCAGTGCTAGTTGGGGACTAGCTCACTACGAGCAGTACTTC.

This clonotype appeared a few times. This CDR3 is CASSHDLAGASYEQYF. DNA of the CDR3: TGTGCCAGCAGCCATGATCTAGCGGGAGCCTCTTACGAGCAGTACTTC. V gene TRBV7-8 combines with J gene TRBJ2-7; 10 bases line up with TRBD2. J lost 4 bases, V lost 5 bases, and 11 bases had no gene match. Germline CDR1 is SGHVS and CDR2 is FQNEAQ. The CDR3 is made up of 16 amino acids. The whole variable domain, remainder taken from reference TRBV7-8 and TRBJ2-7, is GAGVSQSPRYKVAKRGQDVALRCDPISGHVSLFWYQQALGQGPEFLTYFQNEAQLDKSGLPSDRFFAERPEGSVSTLKIQRTQQEDSAVYLCASSHDLAGASYEQYFGPGTRLTVT.

As DNA, the CDR3 is TGTGCCAGCAGGTACAGGGGTAGAAATGAAAAACTGTTTTTT. As protein: CASRYRGRNEKLFF. The V gene is TRBV28, the J gene TRBJ1-4; 7 nucleotides match TRBD1. V gave up 6 bases and J gave up 5 bases; unmatched junction bases: 6. Germline-derived CDR1 and CDR2 are MDHEN and SYDVKM. The CDR3 spans 14 residues.

This chain joins TRBV6-1 and TRBJ2-7; 14 bases are shared with TRBD2. The ends lost 5 bases at V and 5 bases at J; junction bases unmatched: 11. Germline values: CDR1 MNHNS, CDR2 SASEGT. The CDR3 extends over 17 amino acids. DNA of the CDR3: TGTGCCAGCAGTCAGTTAATGACTAGCGGGAGGGGTGACGAGCAGTACTTC. Protein product: CASSQLMTSGRGDEQYF.

This chain links TRBV7-6 with TRBJ1-5; unclear D gene. V lost 3 bases and J 0 bases, leaving 15 bases between the germline ends. The CDR3 length is 17 residues. Germline values: CDR1 SGHVS, CDR2 FNYEAQ. As DNA, the CDR3 is TGTGCCAGCAGCTTGACGCCAGTCTTTTCTAGCAATCAGCCCCAGCATTTT. This translates into CASSLTPVFSSNQPQHF.